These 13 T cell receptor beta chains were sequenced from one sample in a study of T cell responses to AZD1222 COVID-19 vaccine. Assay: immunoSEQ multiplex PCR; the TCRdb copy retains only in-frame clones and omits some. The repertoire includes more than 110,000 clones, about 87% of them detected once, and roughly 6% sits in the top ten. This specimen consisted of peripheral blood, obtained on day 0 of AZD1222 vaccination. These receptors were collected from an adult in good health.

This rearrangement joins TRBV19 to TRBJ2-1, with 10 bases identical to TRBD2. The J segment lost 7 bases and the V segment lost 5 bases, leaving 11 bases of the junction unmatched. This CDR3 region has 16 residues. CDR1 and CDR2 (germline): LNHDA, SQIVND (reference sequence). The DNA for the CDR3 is TGTGCCAGTAGTCCTCGACTAGCGGGTTCATGGAATGAGCAGTTCTTC. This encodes CASSPRLAGSWNEQFF.

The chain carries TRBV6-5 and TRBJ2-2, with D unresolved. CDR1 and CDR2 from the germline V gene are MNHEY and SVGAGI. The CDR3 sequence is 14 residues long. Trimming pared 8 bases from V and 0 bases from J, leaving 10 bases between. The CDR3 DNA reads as TGTGCCAGCTCCTCGACTTCGAACACCGGGGAGCTGTTTTTT. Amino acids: CASSSTSNTGELFF.

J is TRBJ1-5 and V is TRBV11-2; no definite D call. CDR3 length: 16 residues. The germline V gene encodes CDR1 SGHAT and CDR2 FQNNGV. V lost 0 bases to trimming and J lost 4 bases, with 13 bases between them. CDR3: CASSLDDGGSNQPQHF. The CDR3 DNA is TGTGCCAGCAGCTTAGATGATGGTGGAAGTAATCAGCCCCAGCATTTT.

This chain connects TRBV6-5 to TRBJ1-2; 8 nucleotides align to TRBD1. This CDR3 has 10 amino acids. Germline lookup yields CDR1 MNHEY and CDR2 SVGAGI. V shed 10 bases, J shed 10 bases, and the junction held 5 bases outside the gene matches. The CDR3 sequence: CATRGQVYTF. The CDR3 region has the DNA TGTGCCACCCGGGGACAGGTCTACACCTTC.

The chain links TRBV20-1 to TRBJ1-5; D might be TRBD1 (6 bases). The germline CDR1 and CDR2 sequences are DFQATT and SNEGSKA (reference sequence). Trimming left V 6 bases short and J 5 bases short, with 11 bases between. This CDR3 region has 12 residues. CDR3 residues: CSASDRYQPQHF. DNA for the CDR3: TGCAGTGCGAGTGACAGGTATCAGCCCCAGCATTTT.

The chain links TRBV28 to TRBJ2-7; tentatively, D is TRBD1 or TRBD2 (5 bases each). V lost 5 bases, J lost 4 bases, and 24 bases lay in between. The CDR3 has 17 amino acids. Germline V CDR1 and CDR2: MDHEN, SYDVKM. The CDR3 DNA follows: TGTGCCAGCAGTCCCGGTGAGGTGGAACAAGAGGGGTACGAGCAGTACTTC. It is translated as CASSPGEVEQEGYEQYF.

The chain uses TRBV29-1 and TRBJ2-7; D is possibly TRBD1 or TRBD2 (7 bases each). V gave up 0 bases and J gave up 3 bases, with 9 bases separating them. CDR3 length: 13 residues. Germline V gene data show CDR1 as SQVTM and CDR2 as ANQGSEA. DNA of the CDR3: TGCAGCGTTGAAGACAGGGGGGGCTACGAGCAGTACTTC. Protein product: CSVEDRGGYEQYF.

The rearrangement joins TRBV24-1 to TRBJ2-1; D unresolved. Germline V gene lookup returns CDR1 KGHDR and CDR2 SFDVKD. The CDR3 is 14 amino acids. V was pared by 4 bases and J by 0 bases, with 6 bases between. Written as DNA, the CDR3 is TGTGCCACCAGTGACCAGGTCTCCTACAATGAGCAGTTCTTC. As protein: CATSDQVSYNEQFF.

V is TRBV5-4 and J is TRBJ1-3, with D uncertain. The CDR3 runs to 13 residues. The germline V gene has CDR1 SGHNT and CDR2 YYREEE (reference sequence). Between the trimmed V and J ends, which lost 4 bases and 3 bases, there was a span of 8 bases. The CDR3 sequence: CASSRRGGNTIYF. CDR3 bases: TGTGCCAGCAGCCGGCGGGGTGGAAACACCATATATTTT.

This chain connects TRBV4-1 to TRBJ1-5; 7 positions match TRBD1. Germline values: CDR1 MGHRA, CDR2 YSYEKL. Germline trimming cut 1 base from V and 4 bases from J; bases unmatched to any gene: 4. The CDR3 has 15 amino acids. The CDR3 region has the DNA TGCGCCAGCAGCCAAGGACAGGGCAGAAATCAGCCCCAGCATTTT. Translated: CASSQGQGRNQPQHF.

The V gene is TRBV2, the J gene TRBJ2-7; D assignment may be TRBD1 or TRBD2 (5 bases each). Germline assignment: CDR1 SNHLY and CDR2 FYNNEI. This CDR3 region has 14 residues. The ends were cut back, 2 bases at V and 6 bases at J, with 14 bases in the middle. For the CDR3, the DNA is TGTGCCAGCAGTGAACCTGTGGGGGTCGGCGAGCAGTACTTC. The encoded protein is CASSEPVGVGEQYF.

The DNA for the CDR3 is TGTGCCAGCAGTTTACCAGGAGGGAACTATGGCTACACCTTC. Protein: CASSLPGGNYGYTF. This chain links TRBV28 with TRBJ1-2; D remains ambiguous. The ends were cut back, 2 bases at V and 2 bases at J, with 9 bases in the middle. In germline, CDR1 is MDHEN, CDR2 SYDVKM. CDR3 length equals 14 residues.

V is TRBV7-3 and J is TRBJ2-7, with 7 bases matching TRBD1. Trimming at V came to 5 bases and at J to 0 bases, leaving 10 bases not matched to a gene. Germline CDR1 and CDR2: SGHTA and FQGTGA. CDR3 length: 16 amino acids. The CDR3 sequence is CASSQGGGSSSYEQYF. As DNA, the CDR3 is TGTGCCAGCAGCCAAGGGGGCGGGTCGAGCTCCTACGAGCAGTACTTC.